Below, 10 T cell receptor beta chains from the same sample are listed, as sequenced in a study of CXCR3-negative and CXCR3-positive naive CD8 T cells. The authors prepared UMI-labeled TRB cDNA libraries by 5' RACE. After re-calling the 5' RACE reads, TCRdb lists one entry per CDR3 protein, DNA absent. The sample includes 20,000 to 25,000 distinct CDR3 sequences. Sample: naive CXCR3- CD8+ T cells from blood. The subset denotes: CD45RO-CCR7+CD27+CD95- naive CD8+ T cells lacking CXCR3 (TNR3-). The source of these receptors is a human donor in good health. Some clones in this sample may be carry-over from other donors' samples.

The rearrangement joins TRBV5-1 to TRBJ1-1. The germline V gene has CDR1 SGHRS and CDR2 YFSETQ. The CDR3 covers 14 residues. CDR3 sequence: CASNPGPTGTEAFF.

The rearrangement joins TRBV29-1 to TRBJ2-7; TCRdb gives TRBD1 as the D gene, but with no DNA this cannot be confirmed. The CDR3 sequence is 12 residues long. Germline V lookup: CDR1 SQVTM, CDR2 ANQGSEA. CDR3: CSAQWGPYEQYF.

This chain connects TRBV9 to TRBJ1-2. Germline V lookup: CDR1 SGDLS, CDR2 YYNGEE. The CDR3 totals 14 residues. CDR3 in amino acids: CASSPSDAEGGYTF.

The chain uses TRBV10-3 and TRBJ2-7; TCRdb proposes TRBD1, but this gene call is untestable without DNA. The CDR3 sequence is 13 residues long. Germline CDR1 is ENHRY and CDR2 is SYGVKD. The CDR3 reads CAISGEGAREQYF.

The CDR3 reads CASNPVLGSNQPQHF. The chain carries TRBV19 and TRBJ1-5; the D call from TCRdb, TRBD1, cannot be confirmed without DNA. This CDR3 contains 15 residues. CDR1 LNHDA and CDR2 SQIVND come from the germline V gene (reference sequence).

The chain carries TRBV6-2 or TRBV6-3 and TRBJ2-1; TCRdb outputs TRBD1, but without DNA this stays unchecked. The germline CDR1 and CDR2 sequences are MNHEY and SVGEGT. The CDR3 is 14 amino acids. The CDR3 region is CASSPWTQTEEQFF.

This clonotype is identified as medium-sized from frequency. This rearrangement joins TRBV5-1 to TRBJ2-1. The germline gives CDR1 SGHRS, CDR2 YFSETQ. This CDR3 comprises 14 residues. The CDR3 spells CASSLVGAHNEQFF.

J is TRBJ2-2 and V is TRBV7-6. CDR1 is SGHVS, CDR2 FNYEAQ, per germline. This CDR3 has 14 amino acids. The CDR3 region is CASSLADDSGELFF.

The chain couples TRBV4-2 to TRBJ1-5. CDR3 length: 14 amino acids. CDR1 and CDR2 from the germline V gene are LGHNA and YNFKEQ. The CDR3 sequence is CASSQNVLNQPQHF.

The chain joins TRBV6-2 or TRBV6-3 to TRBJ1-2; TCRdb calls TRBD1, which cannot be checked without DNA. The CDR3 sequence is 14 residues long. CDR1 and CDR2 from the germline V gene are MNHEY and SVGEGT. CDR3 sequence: CASSPLRENYGYTF.